The T cell receptor beta chain under discussion was sequenced for a study of CD8 T cells in Susac syndrome. The germline gives CDR1 LNHDA, CDR2 SQIVND (reference sequence). CDR3 length: 11 residues. Trimming pared 6 bases from V and 2 bases from J, leaving 4 bases between. Random hexamers served to reverse transcribe roughly 0.45 to 1 ug RNA. TCRdb reprocessed the immunoSEQ multiplex PCR reads with MiXCR, giving one entry per CDR3 protein. The sample has 150,000 to 200,000 distinct CDR3 sequences; about 94% are singletons. The clonotype was recovered from a human donor in good health. What was sequenced was CD4+ T cells from PBMCs. The chain uses TRBV19 and TRBJ1-2, with D unclear. CDR3 loop: CASRLNYGYTF. The DNA for the CDR3 is TGTGCCAGTAGGCTAAACTATGGCTACACCTTC.